This TCR beta chain was identified in a study of vaccination and CD4 T cells after COVID-19. CDR3 length equals 15 residues. Germline V CDR1 and CDR2: SGDLS, YYNGEE. V was clipped by 0 bases and J by 5 bases; unmatched bases: 6. Treatment here: approximately 11-day PBMC culture with coronavirus spike peptide pools or control peptides (ViraFEST assay). Peptide-pool expansion of antigen-specific T cells preceded TCR sequencing in ViraFEST. Fresh medium (containing IL-2) replaced half the medium on days 3 and 7. As concerns this clonotype: What it binds is not known.

Cultured CD4+ T cell DNA underwent sequencing with the Oncomine TCR Beta short-read assay. In this case, cultured CD4+ T cells provided the extracted genomic DNA. One entry per CDR3 protein, called by TCRdb with MiXCR from the PCR reads. This repertoire shows 9,000 to 15,000 distinct CDR3 sequences, around half found once; its top ten account for more than 25%. The receptor comes from a human donor who had recovered from COVID-19. The sequencing sample was made of CD4+ T cells from blood, cultured in vitro. V and J are TRBV9 and TRBJ2-5; 8 positions agree with TRBD1. CDR3 amino acids: CASSVVSGGMETQYF. CDR3 coding DNA: TGTGCCAGCAGCGTAGTTTCAGGGGGCATGGAGACCCAGTACTTC.